This T cell receptor beta chain is from a study of T cell responses to AZD1222 COVID-19 vaccine. Whole-study findings and limits: When two AZD1222 doses had been given, Spike-specific TCR breadth and depth rose.

The CDR3 runs to 16 residues. Germline V gives CDR1 SGHNT, CDR2 YYREEE (reference sequence). V shed 4 bases and J 6 bases; nucleotides not matched to a gene: 16. About this clone: Antigen specificity is unknown.

This table comes from immunoSEQ multiplex PCR, and its TCRdb copy is limited to in-frame clones, with some not included. The sample comprises 130,000 to 150,000 clones, 85% to 95% of which are singletons, and around 12% rests with the top ten. The TCR comes from an adult who had recovered from COVID-19. Sample: peripheral blood, taken after recovery from COVID-19. The V and J genes are TRBV5-4 and TRBJ2-7; 7 nucleotides agree with TRBD1. CDR3 in DNA: TGTGCCAGCAGCCGCCCTTCGACAGGGCCCGTTGGCGAGCAGTACTTC. Its protein is CASSRPSTGPVGEQYF.